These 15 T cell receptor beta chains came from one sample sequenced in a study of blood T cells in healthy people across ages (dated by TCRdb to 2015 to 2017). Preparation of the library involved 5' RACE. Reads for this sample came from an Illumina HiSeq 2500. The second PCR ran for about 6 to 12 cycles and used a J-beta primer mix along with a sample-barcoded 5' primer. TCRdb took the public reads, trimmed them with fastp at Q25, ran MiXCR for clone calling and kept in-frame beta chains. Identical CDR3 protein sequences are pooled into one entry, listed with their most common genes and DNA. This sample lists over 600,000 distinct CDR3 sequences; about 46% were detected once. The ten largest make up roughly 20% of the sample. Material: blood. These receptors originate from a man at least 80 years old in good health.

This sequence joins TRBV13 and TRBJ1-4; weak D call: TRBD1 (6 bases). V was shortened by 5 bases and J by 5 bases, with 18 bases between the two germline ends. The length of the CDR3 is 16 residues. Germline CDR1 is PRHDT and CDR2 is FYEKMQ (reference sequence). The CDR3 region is CASSRRGGGSNEKLFF. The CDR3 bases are TGTGCCAGCAGCCGGAGGGGAGGGGGATCCAATGAAAAACTGTTTTTT.

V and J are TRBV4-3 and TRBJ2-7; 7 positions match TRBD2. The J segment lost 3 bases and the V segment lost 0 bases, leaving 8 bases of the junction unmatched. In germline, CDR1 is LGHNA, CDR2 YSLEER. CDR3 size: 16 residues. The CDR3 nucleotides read TGCGCCAGCAGCCAAGAGTGGAGCGGGATTTACTACGAGCAGTACTTC. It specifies CASSQEWSGIYYEQYF.

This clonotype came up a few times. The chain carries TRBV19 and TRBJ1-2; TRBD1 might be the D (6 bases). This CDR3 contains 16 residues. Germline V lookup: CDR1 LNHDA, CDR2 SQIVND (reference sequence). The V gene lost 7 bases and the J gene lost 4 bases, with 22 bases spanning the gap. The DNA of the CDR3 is TGTGCCAGTACCATGTCCGCGGGACAAACCTCCTATGGCTACACCTTC. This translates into CASTMSAGQTSYGYTF.

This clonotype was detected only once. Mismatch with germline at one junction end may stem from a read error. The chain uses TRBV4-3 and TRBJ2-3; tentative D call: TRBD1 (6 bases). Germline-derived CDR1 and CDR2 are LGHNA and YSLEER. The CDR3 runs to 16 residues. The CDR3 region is CAGSLGDEGGTDTQYF. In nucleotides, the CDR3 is TGCGCCGGCAGCCTAGGGGACGAAGGGGGTACAGATACGCAGTATTTT.

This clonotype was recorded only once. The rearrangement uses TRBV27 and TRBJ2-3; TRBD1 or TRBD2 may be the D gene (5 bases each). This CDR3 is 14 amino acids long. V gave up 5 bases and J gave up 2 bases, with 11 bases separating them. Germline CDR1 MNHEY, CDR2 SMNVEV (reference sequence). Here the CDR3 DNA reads TGTGCCAGCAGTACTCGGGACCACACAGATACGCAGTATTTT. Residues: CASSTRDHTDTQYF.

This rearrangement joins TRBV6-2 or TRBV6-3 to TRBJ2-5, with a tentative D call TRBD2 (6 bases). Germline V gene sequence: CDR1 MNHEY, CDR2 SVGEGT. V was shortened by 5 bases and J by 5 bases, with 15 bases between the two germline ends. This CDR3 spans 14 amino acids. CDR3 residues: CASSKQEGPETQYF. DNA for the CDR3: TGTGCCAGCAGTAAGCAGGAGGGCCCCGAGACCCAGTACTTC.

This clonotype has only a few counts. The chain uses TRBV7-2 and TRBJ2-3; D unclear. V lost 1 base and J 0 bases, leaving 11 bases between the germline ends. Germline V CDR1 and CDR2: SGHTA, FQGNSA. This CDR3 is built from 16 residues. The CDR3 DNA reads TGTGCCAGCAGCTTAGTTCCGAACCCAAGCACAGATACGCAGTATTTT. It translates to CASSLVPNPSTDTQYF. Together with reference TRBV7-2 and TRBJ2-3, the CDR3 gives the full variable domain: GAGVSQSPSNKVTEKGKDVELRCDPISGHTALYWYRQSLGQGLEFLIYFQGNSAPDKSGLPSDRFSAERTGGSVSTLTIQRTQQEDSAVYLCASSLVPNPSTDTQYFGPGTRLTVL.

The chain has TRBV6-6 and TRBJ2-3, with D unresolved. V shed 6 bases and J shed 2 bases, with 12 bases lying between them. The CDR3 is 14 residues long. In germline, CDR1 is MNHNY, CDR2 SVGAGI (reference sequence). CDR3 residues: CASSVLAATDTQYF. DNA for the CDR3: TGTGCCAGCAGCGTCCTGGCGGCCACAGATACGCAGTATTTT.

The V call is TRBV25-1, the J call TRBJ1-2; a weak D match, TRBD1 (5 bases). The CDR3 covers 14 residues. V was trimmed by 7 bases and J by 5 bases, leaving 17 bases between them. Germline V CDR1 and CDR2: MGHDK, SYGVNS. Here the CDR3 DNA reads TGTGCCAGCACGGGGGATCCCGGGGGATATGGCTACACCTTC. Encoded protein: CASTGDPGGYGYTF.

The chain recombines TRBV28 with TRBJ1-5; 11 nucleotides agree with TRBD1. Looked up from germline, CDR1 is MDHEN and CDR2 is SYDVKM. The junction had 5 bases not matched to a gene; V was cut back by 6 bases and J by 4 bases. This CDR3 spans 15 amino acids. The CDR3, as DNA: TGTGCCAGCAGGGGACAGGGGGGTTATAATCAGCCCCAGCATTTT. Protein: CASRGQGGYNQPQHF.

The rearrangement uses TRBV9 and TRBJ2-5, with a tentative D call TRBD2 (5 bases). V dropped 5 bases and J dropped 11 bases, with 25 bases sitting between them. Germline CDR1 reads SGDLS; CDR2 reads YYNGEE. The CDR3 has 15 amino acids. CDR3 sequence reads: CASSDGRETYNEQYF. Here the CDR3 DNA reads TGTGCCAGCAGTGACGGACGGGAAACCTACAATGAGCAGTACTTC.

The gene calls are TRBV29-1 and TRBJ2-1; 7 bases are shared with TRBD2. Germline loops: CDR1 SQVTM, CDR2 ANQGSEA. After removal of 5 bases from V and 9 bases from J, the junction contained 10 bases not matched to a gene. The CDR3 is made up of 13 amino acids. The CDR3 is CSVRGTTYVEQFF. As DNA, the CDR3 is TGCAGCGTTCGAGGGACTACCTACGTTGAGCAGTTCTTC.

CDR3 sequence reads: CSVEASLGPRDTEAFF. CDR3 bases: TGCAGCGTTGAAGCCTCTTTGGGGCCTCGGGACACTGAAGCTTTCTTT. The genes are TRBV29-1 and TRBJ1-1, with a weak D call TRBD1 (5 bases). V lost 1 base and J 3 bases, leaving 18 bases between the germline ends. Germline loops: CDR1 SQVTM, CDR2 ANQGSEA. The CDR3 contains 16 residues.

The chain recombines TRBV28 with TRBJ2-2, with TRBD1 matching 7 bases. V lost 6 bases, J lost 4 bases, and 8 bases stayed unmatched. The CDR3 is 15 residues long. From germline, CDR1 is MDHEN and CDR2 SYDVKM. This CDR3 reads CASSLTGDPTGELFF. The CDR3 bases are TGTGCCAGCAGCCTTACAGGGGACCCCACCGGGGAGCTGTTTTTT.

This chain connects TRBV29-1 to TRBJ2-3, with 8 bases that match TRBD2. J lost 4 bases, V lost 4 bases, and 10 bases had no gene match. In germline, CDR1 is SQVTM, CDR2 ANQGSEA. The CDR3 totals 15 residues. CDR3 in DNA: TGCAGCGTTGGGCGGGAGGCCATCATATCAGATACGCAGTATTTT. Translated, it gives CSVGREAIISDTQYF.